Below are 2 T cell receptor beta chains sequenced from a single sample in a study of blood T cell repertoires in COVID-19. Measured with immunoSEQ multiplex PCR; TCRdb has only the in-frame clones, and not every one. Among about 480,000 clones listed, roughly 87% were seen once. The material sequenced was peripheral blood. Source of these receptors: a man between 18 and 35 years old with COVID-19, enrolled during active disease.

The chain uses TRBV19 and TRBJ2-7; TRBD2 matches 11 bases. This CDR3 has 15 amino acids. Germline loops: CDR1 LNHDA, CDR2 SQIVND (reference sequence). V trimming: 4 bases; J trimming: 5 bases; junction bases outside the gene matches: 7. CDR3 in amino acids: CASSRKTSGTDEQYF. CDR3 bases: TGTGCCAGTAGTAGAAAGACTAGCGGGACCGACGAGCAGTACTTC. The full variable domain, with the rest looked up from reference TRBV19 and TRBJ2-7, is DGGITQSPKYLFRKEGQNVTLSCEQNLNHDAMYWYRQDPGQGLRLIYYSQIVNDFQKGDIAEGYSVSREKKESFPLTVTSAQKNPTAFYLCASSRKTSGTDEQYFGPGTRLTVT.

About this clone: Distinct nucleotide sequences in the sample also encode this CDR3. The J gene is TRBJ2-5, the V gene TRBV6-5; 11 bases align to TRBD1. The germline V gene encodes CDR1 MNHEY and CDR2 SVGAGI. The V gene end was trimmed by 6 bases and the J gene end by 2 bases; junction bases not matched to a gene: 2. The CDR3 spans 14 residues. The CDR3 DNA sequence: TGTGCCAGCAGCTGGGACAGGGGGCAAGAGACCCAGTACTTC. Translating gives CASSWDRGQETQYF.